Listed below are T cell receptor beta chains from one sample, sequenced in a study of blood T cell repertoires in COVID-19. Sequencing was performed with immunoSEQ multiplex PCR; in TCRdb, only in-frame clones are kept and a portion is missing. The table includes hundreds of thousands of clones, around nine tenths detected once. Sequences were obtained from peripheral blood. Source of these receptors: a middle-aged woman who had recovered from COVID-19. Each CDR3 is given with its conserved first and last residue. D genes are given only for firm matches. The size of a clone is reported for some rows only, either as once, few or many, or as a class for expanded clones.

15 | TRBJ2-3 | TRBV10-3 | TRBD2 | - | TGTGCCATCAGTGCGGGGGGGACCATCACAGATACGCAGTATTTT | CAISAGGTITDTQYF
17 | TRBJ2-3 | TRBV27 | TRBD1 | - | TGTGCCAGCACCCGCCGGAGCGGGACAGGGCTCGCAGATACGCAGTATTTT | CASTRRSGTGLADTQYF
13 | TRBJ2-2 | TRBV5-1 | - | - | TGCGCCAGCAGCTCACTAGACACCGGGGAGCTGTTTTTT | CASSSLDTGELFF
16 | TRBJ1-3 | TRBV18 | - | once | TGTGCCAGCGCAGCCGGGGGACCGAGCTCTGGAAACACCATATATTTT | CASAAGGPSSGNTIYF
12 | TRBJ2-1 | TRBV2 | TRBD1 | once | TGTGCCACCCCGGACAGGGGGCGGGTGCAGTTCTTC | CATPDRGRVQFF
17 | TRBJ1-2 | TRBV11-3 | TRBD1 | - | TGTGCCAGCAGCTTAGTGATGGGACAGGGAGGGGACAATGGCTACACCTTC | CASSLVMGQGGDNGYTF
16 | TRBJ1-5 | TRBV15 | - | few | TGTGCCACCAGCTTCGAAAGTCCAACGGGCAATCAGCCCCAGCATTTT | CATSFESPTGNQPQHF
12 | TRBJ2-1 | TRBV18 | - | - | TGTGCCAGCTCACCACCCCGGGATGAGCAGTTCTTC | CASSPPRDEQFF
13 | TRBJ2-5 | TRBV6-2/TRBV6-3 | - | once | TGTGCCAGCAGCCGCGGGGCCTGGGAGACCCAGTACTTC | CASSRGAWETQYF
15 | TRBJ1-2 | TRBV10-3 | - | - | TGTGCCATCAGTGAGTCGGGGGCAGCCCTCTATGGCTACACCTTC | CAISESGAALYGYTF
14 | TRBJ2-4 | TRBV5-1 | - | - | TGCGCCAGCAGCCCGAGGACTCGGACGGGGATTCAGTACTTC | CASSPRTRTGIQYF
17 | TRBJ2-1 | TRBV18 | TRBD2 | - | TGTGCCAGCTCACCCCTCGGACTAGCCCCCTCCGGTGGTGAGCAGTTCTTC | CASSPLGLAPSGGEQFF
14 | TRBJ2-3 | TRBV30 | - | - | TGTGCCTGGAGTATAAGGGGGGGGACAGATACGCAGTATTTT | CAWSIRGGTDTQYF
16 | TRBJ2-3 | TRBV10-3 | - | - | TGTGCCATCAGTGAGTCGACCGCTCAGGGCACAGATACGCAGTATTTT | CAISESTAQGTDTQYF
18 | TRBJ2-1 | TRBV19 | TRBD2 | - | TGTGCCAGTAGTATTTTTCCCCCAATAGCGGGAGGGTGGAATGAGCAGTTCTTC | CASSIFPPIAGGWNEQFF
16 | TRBJ2-1 | TRBV5-1 | TRBD2 | - | TGCGCCAGCAGCTTCGGGGGGGAGGCCCTCTACAATGAGCAGTTCTTC | CASSFGGEALYNEQFF
14 | TRBJ1-1 | TRBV9 | - | - | TGTGCCAGCAGCCCCCCCCGGGCGGGGGTTGAAGCTTTCTTT | CASSPPRAGVEAFF
13 | TRBJ2-7 | TRBV6-6 | - | once | TGTGCCAGCAGCCTAGTTGCTGGCTACGAGCAGTACTTC | CASSLVAGYEQYF
14 | TRBJ2-3 | TRBV19 | - | - | TGTGCCAGTAGCGTTGCGGCGGGCCCAGATACGCAGTATTTT | CASSVAAGPDTQYF
15 | TRBJ2-7 | TRBV3-1/TRBV3-2 | - | - | TGTGCCAGCAGCCAAGGGGGCGCAGGGAACTACGAGCAGTACTTC | CASSQGGAGNYEQYF
13 | TRBJ2-1 | TRBV19 | TRBD1 | - | TGTGCCAGTAGTACCGGGACAGAGTGGGAGCAGTTCTTC | CASSTGTEWEQFF
16 | TRBJ2-1 | TRBV6-2/TRBV6-3 | TRBD2 | - | TGTGCCAGCAGCCTACTTGTGGGAGGGCCTGCGGATGAGCAGTTCTTC | CASSLLVGGPADEQFF
16 | TRBJ1-5 | TRBV30 | TRBD1 | - | TGTGCCTGGAGTGTACAGGGGCAGTGGAGCAATCAGCCCCAGCATTTT | CAWSVQGQWSNQPQHF
16 | TRBJ1-1 | TRBV6-2/TRBV6-3 | TRBD1 | - | TGTGCCAGCAGCCCCCCCCCGGGACAGGTGAACACTGAAGCTTTCTTT | CASSPPPGQVNTEAFF
16 | TRBJ2-5 | TRBV5-1 | TRBD1 | once | TGCGCCAGCAGCCCGAGGACAGGGGCAGCCCAAGAGACCCAGTACTTC | CASSPRTGAAQETQYF
13 | TRBJ2-5 | TRBV3-1/TRBV3-2 | - | - | TGTGCCAGCAGCCAAGAGCCCCGAGGGACCCAGTACTTC | CASSQEPRGTQYF
16 | TRBJ1-2 | TRBV19 | TRBD1 | - | TGTGCCAGTACCCGGACAGGGCTAACCCCGAACTATGGCTACACCTTC | CASTRTGLTPNYGYTF